The 29 T cell receptor beta chains listed next were all sequenced from one sample in a study of CD8+ T cells in alopecia areata. Treatment denoted: oral pan-JAK inhibitor, 5-10 mg twice daily. Following RNA extraction, reverse transcription yielded cDNA that acted as the sequencing template. Sequencing was performed with immunoSEQ multiplex PCR; in TCRdb, only in-frame clones are kept and a portion is missing. The sample has some 170,000 clones, less than 75% seen once. Sequences were derived from CD4+ T cells sorted from blood, sampled at approximately week 55, from a patient treated with tofacitinib. The receptors stem from a human donor with alopecia areata.

In this sample, this clone turned up many times. This chain joins TRBV7-9 and TRBJ2-3; D gene uncertain. From germline, CDR1 is SEHNR and CDR2 FQNEAQ (reference sequence). The V and J ends lost 5 bases and 2 bases respectively, with 5 bases between them. The CDR3 is 12 amino acids. CDR3 bases: TGTGCCAGCAGCCCGACCACAGATACGCAGTATTTT. Its protein product is CASSPTTDTQYF.

This rearrangement joins TRBV2 to TRBJ2-7, with D possibly matching TRBD1 (6 bases). Germline V gene data show CDR1 as SNHLY and CDR2 as FYNNEI. The CDR3 is 14 residues long. Trimming took off 4 bases at V and 1 base at J, with 11 bases between the two ends. The chain's CDR3 is CASSVLQGSYEQYF. In DNA form, the CDR3 reads TGTGCCAGCAGTGTATTGCAGGGGTCCTACGAGCAGTACTTC.

This rearrangement joins TRBV5-1 to TRBJ2-2, with D unresolved. There are 15 residues in the CDR3. Per germline, CDR1 SGHRS and CDR2 YFSETQ. Trimming pared 2 bases from V and 1 base from J, leaving 9 bases between. The CDR3 sequence is CASSLPTGNTGELFF. The CDR3 DNA is TGCGCCAGCAGCTTACCGACGGGGAACACCGGGGAGCTGTTTTTT.

V and J are TRBV23-1 and TRBJ2-7, with 8 bases that match TRBD1. TRBV23-1 is sorted into the ORF group, with uncertain function. The CDR3 totals 17 residues. V lost 4 bases and J lost 2; bases outside the gene matches: 13. Here the CDR3 DNA reads TGCGCCAGCAGTCCGTACAGGGGGGATGGAGTCCCCTACGAGCAGTACTTC. Protein sequence: CASSPYRGDGVPYEQYF.

This clone was found a few times. This rearrangement joins TRBV29-1 to TRBJ2-2; 7 nucleotides line up with TRBD1. V shed 7 bases, J shed 4 bases, and the junction held 12 bases outside the gene matches. The CDR3 is 15 amino acids. The germline V gene has CDR1 SQVTM and CDR2 ANQGSEA. CDR3 DNA: TGCAGCGCCACGACAGGGAATACGGTCACCGGGGAGCTGTTTTTT. Protein product: CSATTGNTVTGELFF.

This clone was recorded only once. This sequence joins TRBV5-1 and TRBJ2-5, with 11 nucleotides matching TRBD2. CDR1 and CDR2 from the germline V gene are SGHRS and YFSETQ. Trimming at V came to 4 bases and at J to 2 bases, leaving 7 bases not matched to a gene. This CDR3 region has 16 residues. The CDR3 reads CASSPTSGGNQETQYF. DNA for the CDR3: TGCGCCAGCAGCCCTACTAGCGGGGGTAATCAAGAGACCCAGTACTTC.

This clone was seen a handful of times. The V call is TRBV5-1, the J call TRBJ2-2; D uncertain. Germline V gene data show CDR1 as SGHRS and CDR2 as YFSETQ. The V end lost 0 bases, the J end lost 1 base, and 7 bases lay between the germline ends. CDR3 length: 15 residues. DNA of the CDR3: TGCGCCAGCAGCTTGGCTCCAGGGAACACCGGGGAGCTGTTTTTT. Amino acids: CASSLAPGNTGELFF.

V and J are TRBV27 and TRBJ1-3; TRBD1 agrees at 10 bases. The junction had 16 bases not matched to a gene; V was cut back by 5 bases and J by 0 bases. The germline V gene encodes CDR1 MNHEY and CDR2 SMNVEV (reference sequence). The CDR3 is made up of 20 amino acids. CDR3 sequence (DNA): TGTGCCAGCAGTACTATTGGCGGGGACAGGGGACAATACTCTGGAAACACCATATATTTT. The encoded protein is CASSTIGGDRGQYSGNTIYF.

The chain employs TRBV15 and TRBJ1-6, with a tentative D call TRBD1 (6 bases). In germline, CDR1 is LNHNV, CDR2 YYDKDF (reference sequence). V was trimmed by 1 base and J by 8 bases, leaving 21 bases between them. The CDR3 is 18 residues long. This CDR3 reads CATSRVPGQRSIHSPLHF. The CDR3 DNA is TGTGCCACCAGCAGAGTGCCCGGACAGCGATCTATCCATTCACCCCTCCACTTT. Complete variable domain (other parts from reference TRBV15 and TRBJ1-6): DAMVIQNPRYQVTQFGKPVTLSCSQTLNHNVMYWYQQKSSQAPKLLFHYYDKDFNNEADTPDNFQSRRPNTSFCFLDIRSPGLGDTAMYLCATSRVPGQRSIHSPLHFGNGTRLTVT.

V is TRBV7-9 and J is TRBJ1-2; D remains ambiguous. The CDR3 consists of 15 residues. Germline V gene lookup returns CDR1 SEHNR and CDR2 FQNEAQ (reference sequence). V was shortened by 1 base and J by 8 bases, with 17 bases between the two germline ends. The CDR3: CASSLVGGDELGYTF. The CDR3 nucleotides read TGTGCCAGCAGCTTAGTGGGTGGGGATGAACTCGGCTACACCTTC. Supplemented by reference TRBV7-9 and TRBJ1-2, the full variable domain reads DTGVSQNPRHKITKRGQNVTFRCDPISEHNRLYWYRQTLGQGPEFLTYFQNEAQLEKSRLLSDRFSAERPKGSFSTLEIQRTEQGDSAMYLCASSLVGGDELGYTFGSGTRLTVV.

The rearrangement uses TRBV2 and TRBJ2-1, with 8 bases lining up with TRBD1. Trimming at V came to 5 bases and at J to 4 bases, leaving 7 bases not matched to a gene. Germline CDR1 and CDR2: SNHLY and FYNNEI. There are 15 residues in the CDR3. The CDR3 DNA reads as TGTGCCAGCAGTATAGACAGGGGATCATACAATGAGCAGTTCTTC. Translated: CASSIDRGSYNEQFF.

This clone showed up just once. This sequence joins TRBV27 and TRBJ1-2, with TRBD1 matching over 7 bases. The CDR3 consists of 15 residues. Germline V gene sequence: CDR1 MNHEY, CDR2 SMNVEV (reference sequence). V lost 6 bases and J lost 2; bases outside the gene matches: 9. The CDR3 is CASRRFTGENYGYTF. The DNA for the CDR3 is TGTGCCAGCAGACGCTTTACAGGGGAAAACTATGGCTACACCTTC.

The rearrangement links TRBV2 to TRBJ2-1; TRBD2 aligns across 8 bases. The CDR3 is made up of 15 amino acids. CDR1 and CDR2 (germline): SNHLY, FYNNEI. Trimming cost V 3 bases and J 4 bases; bases outside gene matches: 5. The CDR3 DNA follows: TGTGCCAGCAGTGAGGGCCGGGGGGGTTACAATGAGCAGTTCTTC. Its translation: CASSEGRGGYNEQFF.

With respect to this clone: Other DNA sequences from this sample encode an identical CDR3 as well. The chain couples TRBV29-1 to TRBJ1-1; D remains unclear. The germline V and J ends were trimmed by 4 bases and 0 bases, with 9 bases remaining between them. Per the germline V gene, CDR1 is SQVTM and CDR2 is ANQGSEA. The CDR3 consists of 13 residues. CDR3: CSVAGVMNTEAFF. The CDR3 bases are TGCAGCGTTGCTGGGGTGATGAACACTGAAGCTTTCTTT.

In DNA form, the CDR3 reads TGTGCCAGCAGCTCCACACCGGGGGCCAACGTCCTGACTTTC. The encoded protein is CASSSTPGANVLTF. This chain links TRBV7-3 with TRBJ2-6; D gene unclear. Trimming removed 4 bases at V and 4 bases at J, with 8 bases between. There are 14 residues in the CDR3. Per the germline V gene, CDR1 is SGHTA and CDR2 is FQGTGA.

The chain carries TRBV19 and TRBJ2-6; D gene unclear. The CDR3 covers 16 residues. Germline V lookup: CDR1 LNHDA, CDR2 SQIVND (reference sequence). Trimming took 6 bases from V and 2 from J, leaving 14 bases between them. The CDR3 loop reads CASRTRIGAGANVLTF. DNA for the CDR3: TGTGCCAGTAGGACACGCATTGGGGCTGGGGCCAACGTCCTGACTTTC.

V and J are TRBV15 and TRBJ1-6, with 8 nucleotides matching TRBD1. Germline CDR1 and CDR2: LNHNV and YYDKDF (reference sequence). The CDR3 consists of 16 residues. Trimming took 3 bases from V and 6 from J; bases not matched to a gene: 7. The CDR3 DNA follows: TGTGCCACCAGCAGTACTCCGGGACAGGCTAATTCACCCCTCCACTTT. It codes for CATSSTPGQANSPLHF.

This sequence joins TRBV6-5 and TRBJ1-6; D uncertain. The V and J ends lost 4 bases and 9 bases respectively, with 10 bases between them. The CDR3 loop spans 13 amino acids. Germline loops: CDR1 MNHEY, CDR2 SVGAGI. CDR3 loop: CASSSGGLSPLHF. The CDR3 nucleotides read TGTGCCAGCAGTTCGGGCGGTCTTTCACCCCTCCACTTT.

CDR3 sequence reads: CASSGGPYEQYF. In DNA form, the CDR3 reads TGTGCCAGCAGTGGAGGGCCCTACGAGCAGTACTTC. The chain uses TRBV6-5 and TRBJ2-7; possible D gene TRBD2, 6 bases. Germline V CDR1 and CDR2: MNHEY, SVGAGI. The V end was cut by 5 bases, the J end by 2 bases, with 7 bases between. The CDR3 is 12 residues long.

V and J are TRBV12-5 and TRBJ2-7; 7 bases match TRBD1. CDR3 length: 16 residues. With 2 bases clipped from V and 6 bases from J, the junction kept 13 bases outside the gene matches. Germline V gene data show CDR1 as LGHNT and CDR2 as FRNRAP. CDR3 in DNA: TGTGCTAGTGGTTTGCTCCTCCGACAGGGAGACGGCGAGCAGTACTTC. It encodes CASGLLLRQGDGEQYF. The whole variable domain, filled in from reference TRBV12-5 and TRBJ2-7, reads DARVTQTPRHKVTEMGQEVTMRCQPILGHNTVFWYRQTMMQGLELLAYFRNRAPLDDSGMPKDRFSAEMPDATLATLKIQPSEPRDSAVYFCASGLLLRQGDGEQYFGPGTRLTVT.

The rearrangement joins TRBV29-1 to TRBJ2-5; 11 nucleotides match TRBD1. The trim removed 7 bases at V and 7 bases at J, leaving 2 bases unmatched. In germline, CDR1 is SQVTM, CDR2 ANQGSEA. CDR3 size: 11 residues. CDR3 sequence reads: CSGTGGRTQYF. The CDR3, as DNA: TGCAGCGGGACAGGGGGCAGGACCCAGTACTTC.

This sequence joins TRBV9 and TRBJ2-3, with 7 bases matching TRBD2. The V gene end was trimmed by 3 bases and the J gene end by 6 bases; junction bases not matched to a gene: 10. The CDR3 is 15 amino acids. The germline V gene has CDR1 SGDLS and CDR2 YYNGEE. The CDR3 DNA sequence: TGTGCCAGCAGCGAGGGAGGGGCCCCTGGGGATACGCAGTATTTT. Its protein product is CASSEGGAPGDTQYF.

The chain has TRBV9 and TRBJ1-1; D ambiguous. The CDR3 has 14 residues. V dropped 0 bases and J dropped 1 base, with 7 bases sitting between them. Per germline, CDR1 SGDLS and CDR2 YYNGEE. The CDR3 region is CASSVVNRNTEAFF. The CDR3 DNA reads as TGTGCCAGCAGCGTAGTTAACCGGAACACTGAAGCTTTCTTT. Full variable domain (remainder filled in from reference TRBV9 and TRBJ1-1): DSGVTQTPKHLITATGQRVTLRCSPRSGDLSVYWYQQSLDQGLQFLIQYYNGEERAKGNILERFSAQQFPDLHSELNLSSLELGDSALYFCASSVVNRNTEAFFGQGTRLTVV.

The chain is built from TRBV27 and TRBJ2-5, with D unclear. V lost 4 bases and J lost 5, with 5 bases in between. Per the germline V gene, CDR1 is MNHEY and CDR2 is SMNVEV (reference sequence). The CDR3 spans 11 residues. CDR3 amino acids: CASSSSETQYF. CDR3 sequence (DNA): TGTGCCAGCAGTTCATCGGAGACCCAGTACTTC.

This clone was detected only once. This chain uses TRBV11-2 with TRBJ2-6; D might be TRBD2 (6 bases). The CDR3 has 18 amino acids. The ends were cut back, 2 bases at V and 0 bases at J, with 14 bases in the middle. Germline CDR1 is SGHAT and CDR2 is FQNNGV. In DNA form, the CDR3 reads TGTGCCAGCAGCTTAATGGGGGGATTAAGCTCTGGGGCCAACGTCCTGACTTTC. Its protein product is CASSLMGGLSSGANVLTF.

In its sample, this clone was seen once. The rearrangement links TRBV6-6 to TRBJ1-1; D ambiguous. V was shortened by 7 bases and J by 1 base, with 10 bases between the two germline ends. Germline assignment: CDR1 MNHNY and CDR2 SVGAGI (reference sequence). The CDR3 spans 13 residues. The CDR3 region has the DNA TGTGCCAGCACTCCCGTACAGAACACTGAAGCTTTCTTT. As protein: CASTPVQNTEAFF.

This chain links TRBV4-1 with TRBJ1-1, with D tentatively TRBD1 (5 bases). V lost 7 bases to trimming and J lost 3 bases, with 18 bases between them. Germline CDR1 is MGHRA and CDR2 is YSYEKL. The CDR3 consists of 15 residues. Here the CDR3 DNA reads TGCGCCAGCACCTACCCACGGGGGAGGTACACTGAAGCTTTCTTT. This codes for CASTYPRGRYTEAFF.

The V call is TRBV9, the J call TRBJ1-1; D unclear. The CDR3 runs to 15 residues. Per germline, CDR1 SGDLS and CDR2 YYNGEE. V shed 0 bases and J shed 1 base, with 10 bases lying between them. CDR3 residues: CASSVAGSPNTEAFF. CDR3 coding DNA: TGTGCCAGCAGCGTAGCCGGCAGCCCGAACACTGAAGCTTTCTTT.

The gene calls are TRBV27 and TRBJ1-5; D call uncertain. Germline V gene sequence: CDR1 MNHEY, CDR2 SMNVEV (reference sequence). The CDR3 is 13 amino acids. The germline V and J ends were trimmed by 5 bases and 4 bases, with 9 bases remaining between them. CDR3 sequence (DNA): TGTGCCAGCAGTCGCAGAGTTAATCAGCCCCAGCATTTT. Encoded protein: CASSRRVNQPQHF.